This T cell receptor beta chain comes out of a study of blood T cell repertoires in COVID-19 (dated by TCRdb to the early 2020s). Turning to the overall study: Collaborator samples came from the United States, Italy and Spain and covered acute and convalescent phases of COVID-19. The prospective study material was composed of cDNA or gDNA derived from T cells, B-cell-depleted T cells, or PBMCs. Subjects who had been exposed to COVID-19, were actively infected with it, or had recovered from it provided the deeply sampled blood TCRbeta repertoires that made up the dataset. The repertoires were made available in a free public database intended to serve as a resource for research on the immune response to SARS-CoV-2. Samples came from the ongoing ImmuneRACE study (first 160 participants) plus 1,254 subjects from 6 global collaborators. Sample metadata almost always included a de-identified subject ID, COVID-19 status, age in years and sex. Where available, HLA class I and class II types were taken from metadata supplied by the sample provider and were not determined by assay-based typing. Here is what the overall study found, with its caveats: Clinical and demographic metadata were provided uncurated, with the amount varying by source and participant.

On this clone itself: The antigen it binds to is not known. Base-call qualities are not available, and no considerably larger clone is one nucleotide away.

The CDR3 goes from the cysteine to the phenylalanine over 16 residues. The sequence is cut down to CDR3 DNA, 48 bases in frame from base 1. From a lookup of the germline V gene, CDR1 and CDR2 are MNHEY and SVGEGT. The germline V end is reduced by 4 bases and the J end by 6 bases; junction bases left unmatched: 8. The collaborating institutions used their own protocols to collect whole blood in K2EDTA tubes. For TCRbeta analysis, collaborator samples were shipped as frozen whole blood, as isolated PBMCs, or as DNA extracted from either sample type. The immunoSEQ Assay, a bias-controlled multiplex PCR, was used to amplify TCRbeta CDR3 regions from genomic DNA. The paper's processing steps were these. Within the assay, amplification of reference gene primers was used to estimate how many nucleated cells each sample contained. Sequence reads were collapsed and filtered to measure the absolute abundance of every unique TCRbeta CDR3 rearrangement. For each sample, productive Simpson clonality was calculated as the square root of Simpson's diversity index over productive rearrangements. Imported from immuneACCESS, the table was reduced by TCRdb to in-frame sequences with V and J called. These copies leave out some clones; in studies compared against another copy, an unresolved V gene accounts for under half, and the cause of the remainder is not known. The V and J calls and clone size were taken over from that table, and D and trimming were inferred from the DNA. This sample gives 20,000 to 25,000 clones in total; 80% to 90% of them show up just once. The ten largest clonotypes hold roughly 25% of the sample.

In this chain, TRBV6-2 or TRBV6-3 is recombined with TRBJ2-1; the central 11 bases match TRBD1. Sequenced: peripheral blood. The sequence came from a human donor with active COVID-19. The donor label of this sample is uncertain. This receptor has the CDR3 CASSSVGTGGGNEQFF. The DNA reads TGTGCCAGCAGTTCAGTAGGGACAGGGGGTGGCAATGAGCAGTTCTTC.